This record concerns one T cell receptor beta chain sequence. Antigen: not known. Trimming removed 4 bases from V and 2 bases from J, with 17 bases in between. The length of the CDR3 is 16 residues. Germline CDR1 reads LNHDA; CDR2 reads SQIVND (reference sequence). This sample is part of a study of regulatory T cells in long-lasting Graves disease. Overall study results and limits: Persistent patients had a count of shared public clonotypes (around 2,700) that exceeded that of new patients (about 870). Newly diagnosed patients had higher TCR diversity than persistent Graves' patients did. TRBV28, TRBJ1-2 and TRBJ2-5 were segments that persistent disease favored.

Construction of TCR beta libraries relied on iRepertoire HTBI primers and on Arm-PCR targeting CDR3 regions. TCRdb redid the calling of the multiplex PCR reads with MiXCR, one entry per CDR3 protein. The data show roughly 430,000 distinct CDR3 sequences, with around a fifth seen just once and around an eighth held by the top ten. As to time point: persistent/refractory GD, antithyroid drugs over 5 years with positive TRAb. Extracted PBMC RNA gave rise to the TCR library. EDTA tubes collected nine milliliters of peripheral blood. V and J are TRBV19 and TRBJ1-1; D is ambiguous. This specimen was peripheral blood mononuclear cells (PBMCs), taken when the disease was refractory, from a patient treated with antithyroid drugs. The TCR originated in a female donor with Graves disease. In DNA form, the CDR3 reads TGTGCCAGTAGTACCCCGGGGAAAGGGCTCAACACTGAAGCTTTCTTT. It encodes CASSTPGKGLNTEAFF.